The next 9 T cell receptor beta chains were all read from a single sample in a study of cytomegalovirus exposure and HLA in healthy donors. Assay: immunoSEQ multiplex PCR; the TCRdb copy retains only in-frame clones and omits some. The sample carries some 71,000 clones, approximately 94% recorded once. Input material: PBMCs. These receptors all stem from a woman under 30 in good health and CMV-seronegative.

This clone was counted a single time. V gene TRBV7-9 combines with J gene TRBJ1-2; 8 bases are a match to TRBD1. The CDR3 runs 17 residues. The germline CDR1 and CDR2 sequences are SEHNR and FQNEAQ (reference sequence). J lost 3 bases, V lost 0 bases, and 9 bases had no gene match. CDR3 region: CASSLAARGRVDYGYTF. The CDR3 DNA follows: TGTGCCAGCAGCTTAGCGGCCAGGGGGCGCGTTGACTATGGCTACACCTTC.

This clone was counted once. J is TRBJ1-2 and V is TRBV10-3, with D tentatively TRBD1 (5 bases). The germline V gene has CDR1 ENHRY and CDR2 SYGVKD. The CDR3 runs to 17 residues. Trimming left V 0 bases short and J 5 bases short, with 19 bases between. The chain's CDR3 is CAISESIIWGSRYGYTF. As DNA, the CDR3 is TGTGCCATCAGTGAGTCGATAATTTGGGGCTCTCGGTATGGCTACACCTTC.

The CDR3 region has the DNA TGTGCCAGCAGTTTTTTAATTCTGGGAGGCGAGCAGTACTTC. This translates into CASSFLILGGEQYF. This chain uses TRBV28 with TRBJ2-7; D perhaps matches TRBD2 (6 bases). Germline lookup yields CDR1 MDHEN and CDR2 SYDVKM. The CDR3 sequence is 14 residues long. V was pared by 3 bases and J by 6 bases, with 15 bases between. The whole variable domain, remainder taken from reference TRBV28 and TRBJ2-7, is DVKVTQSSRYLVKRTGEKVFLECVQDMDHENMFWYRQDPGLGLRLIYFSYDVKMKEKGDIPEGYSVSREKKERFSLILESASTNQTSMYLCASSFLILGGEQYFGPGTRLTVT.

The genes are TRBV4-2 and TRBJ2-5; 14 nucleotides agree with TRBD2. The CDR3 covers 16 residues. Germline lookup yields CDR1 LGHNA and CDR2 YNFKEQ. The junction had 7 bases not matched to a gene; V was cut back by 5 bases and J by 5 bases. The CDR3 region has the DNA TGTGCCAGCAGCGATGTGACTAGCGGGAGGGGGGAGACCCAGTACTTC. It yields the protein CASSDVTSGRGETQYF.

V and J are TRBV13 and TRBJ2-5, with TRBD2 matching 7 bases. This CDR3 comprises 16 residues. The germline V gene encodes CDR1 PRHDT and CDR2 FYEKMQ (reference sequence). Germline trimming cut 5 bases from V and 5 bases from J; bases unmatched to any gene: 14. CDR3: CASSHHGAGVRETQYF. The CDR3 DNA reads TGTGCCAGCAGCCACCATGGGGCGGGAGTTCGGGAGACCCAGTACTTC.

This sequence joins TRBV27 and TRBJ1-2; 10 positions agree with TRBD1. Germline CDR1 MNHEY, CDR2 SMNVEV (reference sequence). V gave up 7 bases and J gave up 4 bases; unmatched junction bases: 6. The CDR3 is 14 residues long. Written as DNA, the CDR3 is TGTGCCAGCAAAGGACAGGGGGTTCTCTATGGCTACACCTTC. It encodes CASKGQGVLYGYTF.

The chain employs TRBV9 and TRBJ1-5; D possibly corresponds to TRBD1 (5 bases). Trimming took 0 bases from V and 1 from J, leaving 8 bases between them. Germline CDR1 and CDR2: SGDLS and YYNGEE. The CDR3 is 15 residues long. The CDR3 coding sequence is TGTGCCAGCAGCGTAGCCGGGGGGAGCAATCAGCCCCAGCATTTT. As protein: CASSVAGGSNQPQHF.

V is TRBV25-1 and J is TRBJ2-7, with 9 nucleotides matching TRBD1. This CDR3 has 15 residues. Germline assignment: CDR1 MGHDK and CDR2 SYGVNS. V was pared by 4 bases and J by 7 bases, with 11 bases of the junction left unmatched. DNA of the CDR3: TGTGCCAGCAGTGCCCCCGGGACAGGGTTTAAAGAGCAGTACTTC. It encodes CASSAPGTGFKEQYF.

CDR3 loop: CASSPGGQGTYEQYF. The CDR3 nucleotides read TGCGCCAGCAGCCCCGGGGGGCAGGGTACCTACGAGCAGTACTTC. This chain connects TRBV4-1 to TRBJ2-7, with D perhaps matching TRBD2 (7 bases). The CDR3 contains 15 residues. V was shortened by 4 bases and J by 2 bases, with 15 bases between the two germline ends. The germline V gene encodes CDR1 MGHRA and CDR2 YSYEKL.